These T cell receptor beta chains were read from a single sample in a study of response to subunit inactivated influenza vaccine. TCRdb re-called the RT-PCR reads with MiXCR, one entry per CDR3 protein. The sample carries hundreds of thousands of distinct CDR3 sequences, approximately 10% recorded once. The specimen was PBMCs from blood, collected on the day of vaccination. Source of these receptors: a man aged 50 to 60 who received an inactivated influenza vaccine. Each CDR3 is given with its conserved first and last residue. The D gene is left open where the match is weak. Part of the rows lack a size; the others show once, few, many or a class for expanded clones.

TRBD2	TRBJ2-3	NA	TRBV4-1	TGCGCCAGCAGCCAAGATCTAGGACTAGCGGGCGTAAGCACAGATACGCAGTATTTT	CASSQDLGLAGVSTDTQYF
NA	TRBJ2-1	few	TRBV5-1	TGCGCCAGCAGCAACCCAAGAGGGAATGAGCAGTTCTTC	CASSNPRGNEQFF
TRBD1	TRBJ2-1	NA	TRBV5-1	TGCGCCAGCAGCTCGGGACAGACCAATGAGCAGTTCTTC	CASSSGQTNEQFF
NA	TRBJ1-1	few	TRBV5-1	TGCGCCAGCAGCTTGGGGGGATTTTTGAACACTGAAGCTTTCTTT	CASSLGGFLNTEAFF
NA	TRBJ2-6	many	TRBV28	TGTGCCAGCAGGGCAGGGAGATCTGGGGCCAACGTCCTGACTTTC	CASRAGRSGANVLTF
NA	TRBJ1-5	NA	TRBV20-1	TGCAGTGCTAGAGAAAAAGGTCAGCCCCAGCATTTT	CSAREKGQPQHF
TRBD1	TRBJ2-1	few	TRBV28	TGTGCCAGCGGGCAAACAGGGGGCTACAATGAGCAGTTCTTC	CASGQTGGYNEQFF
NA	TRBJ1-2	NA	TRBV30	TGTGCCTGGAGTGCGCAGGGAGCTAACTATGGCTACACCTTC	CAWSAQGANYGYTF
NA	TRBJ2-7	few	TRBV28	TGTGCCAGCAGTTTCAGGCGGCCCTACGAGCAGTACTTC	CASSFRRPYEQYF
NA	TRBJ2-1	many	TRBV3-1	TGTGCCAGCAGCCAGACCGGGAGCTCCTACAATGAGCAGTTCTTC	CASSQTGSSYNEQFF
TRBD1	TRBJ2-1	NA	TRBV2	TGTGCCAGCAGTGACAGGGGTCTAAGGGGGCGTGAGCAGTTCTTC	CASSDRGLRGREQFF
TRBD2	TRBJ2-5	few	TRBV20-1	TGCAGTGCAAAACTAGCGCTCGAGACCCAGTACTTC	CSAKLALETQYF
TRBD2	TRBJ2-7	many	TRBV12-3/TRBV12-4	TGTGCCAGCAGTTTAGGCGGGAGGGCCAAGAGCGAGCAGTACTTC	CASSLGGRAKSEQYF
NA	TRBJ2-5	few	TRBV18	TGTGCCAGCTCACCACCTATCCAAGAGACCCAGTACTTC	CASSPPIQETQYF
NA	TRBJ2-7	NA	TRBV7-2	TGTGCCAGCAGCTTAGTTAGCGACTACGAGCAGTACTTC	CASSLVSDYEQYF
NA	TRBJ2-3	NA	TRBV28	TGTGCCAGCAGTTGGGGGTTCACAGATACGCAGTATTTT	CASSWGFTDTQYF
TRBD1	TRBJ2-4	many	TRBV5-5	TGTGCCAGCAGCCGGGACAGTTTAGCCAAAAACATTCAGTACTTC	CASSRDSLAKNIQYF
TRBD2	TRBJ2-5	NA	TRBV12-3/TRBV12-4	TGTGCCAGCAGTTCCCAGCGGGACTACCAAGAGACCCAGTACTTC	CASSSQRDYQETQYF
NA	TRBJ2-3	few	TRBV27	TGTGCCAGCAGTTTCGGACAGATCACAGATACGCAGTATTTT	CASSFGQITDTQYF
TRBD2	TRBJ2-7	NA	TRBV27	TGTGCCAGCAGTTTAGATGTGGGGACTAGTCCCTACGAGCAGTACTTC	CASSLDVGTSPYEQYF
TRBD1	TRBJ2-5	many	TRBV20-1	TGCAGTGCTAGCCGGGACAGAGAGACCCAGTACTTC	CSASRDRETQYF
NA	TRBJ2-4	NA	TRBV20-1	TGCAGTGCCCCGATTCTAGCATCGCCTTGGACCAAAAACATTCAGTACTTC	CSAPILASPWTKNIQYF
TRBD2	TRBJ2-1	few	TRBV5-1	TGCGCCAGCAGCTTGGCCTTGTTCATTACTAGCGGGGGCAATGAGCAGTTCTTC	CASSLALFITSGGNEQFF
NA	TRBJ2-5	NA	TRBV7-9	TGTGCCAGCAGCCCACTAGCAAATCGGGAGACCCAGTACTTC	CASSPLANRETQYF
NA	TRBJ2-1	few	TRBV11-2	TGTGCCAGCAGCCCTAGGGAGGCCGTCGAGGAGCAGTTCTTC	CASSPREAVEEQFF
NA	TRBJ2-7	many	TRBV7-8	TGTGCCAGCAGCTTAGGGAGACAGATCTACGAGCAGTACTTC	CASSLGRQIYEQYF
TRBD2	TRBJ2-3	few	TRBV7-6	TGTGCCAGCAGCGGGCTTGGAAGCGGGGTAGATACGCAGTATTTT	CASSGLGSGVDTQYF
NA	TRBJ2-1	NA	TRBV20-1	TGCAGTTCCGGGGGGCCCTCCTACAATGAGCAGTTCTTC	CSSGGPSYNEQFF
NA	TRBJ2-2	few	TRBV11-2	TGTGCCAGCAGCTCAGTAGGAGTGGCCGGGGAGCTGTTTTTT	CASSSVGVAGELFF
TRBD1	TRBJ2-1	NA	TRBV20-1	TGCAGTGCTAGGAAGACAGGGGGCTCCTACAATGAGCAGTTCTTC	CSARKTGGSYNEQFF
NA	TRBJ1-5	few	TRBV2	TGTGCCAGCAGCATGGATCCCCCGTATAGCAATCAGCCCCAGCATTTT	CASSMDPPYSNQPQHF
NA	TRBJ1-6	NA	TRBV10-3	TGTGCCATCAGTGAGGACAGTTTAACCCTGGGTTCACCCCTCCACTTT	CAISEDSLTLGSPLHF
NA	TRBJ1-1	few	TRBV5-1	TGCGCCAGCAGTGCGGGGCCTTTTAACACTGAAGCTTTCTTT	CASSAGPFNTEAFF
TRBD1	TRBJ1-5	NA	TRBV20-1	TGCAGTGCTCTAGGGGCGACAGGGAAAGGAAATCAGCCCCAGCATTTT	CSALGATGKGNQPQHF
NA	TRBJ2-7	NA	TRBV7-2	TGTGCCAGCAGCGTAACTTGGTCAGATACCTACGAGCAGTACTTC	CASSVTWSDTYEQYF
TRBD2	TRBJ2-1	many	TRBV29-1	TGCAGCGTTGCTGTTACGGGGGGGACGCCCTACAATGAGCAGTTCTTC	CSVAVTGGTPYNEQFF
NA	TRBJ1-1	NA	TRBV6-2/TRBV6-3	TGTGCCAGCAGTTCCACACCGGGACACAGCATCGCTTTCTTT	CASSSTPGHSIAFF
TRBD1	TRBJ2-7	few	TRBV4-2	TGTGCCAGCAGCCAAGGGACAGGGCAATCCTACGAGCAGTACTTC	CASSQGTGQSYEQYF
NA	TRBJ2-5	NA	TRBV9	TGTGCCAGCAGCGTAGGGCCAGCGGCGGGACAAGAGACCCAGTACTTC	CASSVGPAAGQETQYF
TRBD2	TRBJ2-3	few	TRBV28	TGTGCCAGCAGTTATAGCGGGAGGCCAGATACGCAGTATTTT	CASSYSGRPDTQYF